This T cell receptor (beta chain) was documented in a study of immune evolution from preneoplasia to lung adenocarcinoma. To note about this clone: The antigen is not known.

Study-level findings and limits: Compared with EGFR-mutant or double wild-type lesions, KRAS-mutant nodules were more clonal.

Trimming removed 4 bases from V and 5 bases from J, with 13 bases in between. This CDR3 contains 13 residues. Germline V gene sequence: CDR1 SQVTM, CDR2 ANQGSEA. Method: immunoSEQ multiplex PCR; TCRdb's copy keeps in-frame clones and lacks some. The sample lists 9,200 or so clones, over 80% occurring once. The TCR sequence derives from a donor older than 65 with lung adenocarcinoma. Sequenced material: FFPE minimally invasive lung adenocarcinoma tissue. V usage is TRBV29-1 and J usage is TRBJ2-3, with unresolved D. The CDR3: CSVVGFAGDTQYF. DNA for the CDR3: TGCAGCGTTGTGGGCTTCGCAGGAGATACGCAGTATTTT.